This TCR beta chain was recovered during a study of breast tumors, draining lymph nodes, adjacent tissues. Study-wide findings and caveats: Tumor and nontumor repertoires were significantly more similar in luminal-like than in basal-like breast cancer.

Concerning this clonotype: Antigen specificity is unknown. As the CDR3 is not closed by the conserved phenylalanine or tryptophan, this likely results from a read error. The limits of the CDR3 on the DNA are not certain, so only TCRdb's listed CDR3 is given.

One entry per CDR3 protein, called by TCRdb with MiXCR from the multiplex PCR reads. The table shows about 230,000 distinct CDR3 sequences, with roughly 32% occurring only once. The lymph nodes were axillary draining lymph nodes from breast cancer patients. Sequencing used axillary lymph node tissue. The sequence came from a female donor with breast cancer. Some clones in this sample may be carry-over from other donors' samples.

CDR3 sequence: CSARGGGSS. The rearrangement uses TRBV20-1 and TRBJ1-4. The CDR3 is 9 amino acids in total, end residues counted. Germline assignment: CDR1 DFQATT and CDR2 SNEGSKA (reference sequence).